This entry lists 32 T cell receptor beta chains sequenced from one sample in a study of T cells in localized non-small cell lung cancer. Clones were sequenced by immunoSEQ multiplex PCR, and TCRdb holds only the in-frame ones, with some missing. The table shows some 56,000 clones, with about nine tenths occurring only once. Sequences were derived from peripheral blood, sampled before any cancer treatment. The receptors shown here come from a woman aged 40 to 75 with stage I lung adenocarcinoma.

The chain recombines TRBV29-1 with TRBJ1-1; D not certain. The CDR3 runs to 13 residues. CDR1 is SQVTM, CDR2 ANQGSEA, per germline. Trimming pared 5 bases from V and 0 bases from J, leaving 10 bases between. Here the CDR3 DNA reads TGCAGCGTTTCAGGAACGTTGAACACTGAAGCTTTCTTT. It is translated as CSVSGTLNTEAFF.

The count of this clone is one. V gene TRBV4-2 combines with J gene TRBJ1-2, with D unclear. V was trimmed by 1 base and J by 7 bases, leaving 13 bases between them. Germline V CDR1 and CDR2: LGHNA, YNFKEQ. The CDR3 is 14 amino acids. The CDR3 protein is CASSQAGDLFGYTF. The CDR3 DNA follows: TGTGCCAGCAGCCAAGCTGGGGATCTCTTTGGCTACACCTTC.

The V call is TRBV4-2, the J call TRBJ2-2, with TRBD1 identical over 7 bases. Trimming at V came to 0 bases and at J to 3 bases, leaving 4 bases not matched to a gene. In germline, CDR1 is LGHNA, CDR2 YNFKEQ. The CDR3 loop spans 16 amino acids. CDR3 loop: CASSQETGWDTGELFF. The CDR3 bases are TGTGCCAGCAGCCAAGAGACAGGGTGGGACACCGGGGAGCTGTTTTTT.

This chain's CDR3 is CAISGSGGIYEQYF. The CDR3 DNA follows: TGTGCCATCAGTGGATCAGGGGGCATCTACGAGCAGTACTTC. This chain connects TRBV10-3 to TRBJ2-7; 8 bases are a match to TRBD1. Germline loops: CDR1 ENHRY, CDR2 SYGVKD. This CDR3 has 14 amino acids. V lost 4 bases, J lost 3 bases, and 5 bases stayed unmatched.

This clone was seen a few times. The CDR3 nucleotides read TGTGCCAGCAGCCAATCACCGACGAGCGGGGGAGAGACCCAGTACTTC. Protein sequence: CASSQSPTSGGETQYF. The chain joins TRBV4-2 to TRBJ2-5; 8 bases fit TRBD2. In germline, CDR1 is LGHNA, CDR2 YNFKEQ. CDR3 size: 16 residues. Unmatched junction bases numbered 9, after V lost 2 bases and J lost 4 bases.

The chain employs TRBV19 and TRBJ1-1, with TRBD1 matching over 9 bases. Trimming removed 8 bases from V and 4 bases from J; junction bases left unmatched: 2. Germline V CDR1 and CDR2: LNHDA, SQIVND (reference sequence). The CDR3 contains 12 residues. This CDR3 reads CASGQGSTEAFF. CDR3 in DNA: TGTGCCAGTGGACAGGGGAGCACTGAAGCTTTCTTT. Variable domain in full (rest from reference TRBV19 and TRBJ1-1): DGGITQSPKYLFRKEGQNVTLSCEQNLNHDAMYWYRQDPGQGLRLIYYSQIVNDFQKGDIAEGYSVSREKKESFPLTVTSAQKNPTAFYLCASGQGSTEAFFGQGTRLTVV.

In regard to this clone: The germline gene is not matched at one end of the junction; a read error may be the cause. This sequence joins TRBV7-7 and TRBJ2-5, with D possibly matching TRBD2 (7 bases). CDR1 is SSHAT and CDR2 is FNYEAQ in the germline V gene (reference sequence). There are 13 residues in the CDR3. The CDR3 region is CASSFGGRETQYF. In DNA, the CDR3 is TGTGCTAGCAGCTTCGGGGGGCGTGAGACCCAGTACTTC.

The CDR3 here is CASSPQETSVEQFF. The CDR3 DNA reads as TGTGCCAGCAGCCCCCAGGAGACTAGCGTTGAGCAGTTCTTC. V and J are TRBV11-2 and TRBJ2-1; 8 positions agree with TRBD2. This CDR3 is 14 amino acids long. CDR1 SGHAT and CDR2 FQNNGV come from the germline V gene. The V and J ends lost 5 bases and 9 bases, in that order; junction bases with no gene match: 9.

CDR3: CASSSGGGYEQFF. CDR3 bases: TGTGCCAGCAGTTCCGGGGGCGGGTATGAGCAGTTCTTC. The chain carries TRBV27 and TRBJ2-1; either TRBD1 or TRBD2 may fit D (6 bases each). This CDR3 region has 13 residues. The germline V and J ends were trimmed by 4 bases and 8 bases, with 12 bases remaining between them. Looked up from germline, CDR1 is MNHEY and CDR2 is SMNVEV (reference sequence).

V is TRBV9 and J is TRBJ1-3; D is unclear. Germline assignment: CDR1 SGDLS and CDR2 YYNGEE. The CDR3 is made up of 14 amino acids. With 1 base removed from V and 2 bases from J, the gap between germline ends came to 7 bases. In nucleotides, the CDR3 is TGTGCCAGCAGCGTAAAGGGCGCTGGAAACACCATATATTTT. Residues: CASSVKGAGNTIYF.

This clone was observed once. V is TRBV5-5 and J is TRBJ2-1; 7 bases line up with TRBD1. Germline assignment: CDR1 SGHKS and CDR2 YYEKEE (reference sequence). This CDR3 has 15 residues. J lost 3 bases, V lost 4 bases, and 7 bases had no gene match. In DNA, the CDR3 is TGTGCCAGCAGCGATGTAGGGGGCATCTACAATGAGCAGTTCTTC. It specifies CASSDVGGIYNEQFF.

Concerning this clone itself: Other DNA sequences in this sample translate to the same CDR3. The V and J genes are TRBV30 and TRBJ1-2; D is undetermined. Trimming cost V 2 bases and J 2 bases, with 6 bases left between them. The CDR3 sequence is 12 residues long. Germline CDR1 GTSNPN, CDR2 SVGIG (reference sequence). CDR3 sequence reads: CAWSPTNYGYTF. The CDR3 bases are TGTGCCTGGAGTCCAACCAACTATGGCTACACCTTC.

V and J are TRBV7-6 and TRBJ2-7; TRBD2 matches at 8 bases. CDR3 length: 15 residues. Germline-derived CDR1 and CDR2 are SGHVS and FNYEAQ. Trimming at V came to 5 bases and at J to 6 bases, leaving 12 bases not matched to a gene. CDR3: CASSLNGLASAEQYF. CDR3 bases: TGTGCCAGCAGCCTTAATGGACTAGCTTCTGCCGAGCAGTACTTC.

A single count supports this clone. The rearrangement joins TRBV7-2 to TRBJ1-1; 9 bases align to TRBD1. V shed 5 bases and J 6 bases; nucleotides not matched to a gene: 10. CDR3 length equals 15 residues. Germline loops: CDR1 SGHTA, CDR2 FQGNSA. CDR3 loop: CASSPRTGEGAEAFF. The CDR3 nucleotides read TGTGCCAGCAGCCCAAGGACAGGGGAAGGAGCTGAAGCTTTCTTT.

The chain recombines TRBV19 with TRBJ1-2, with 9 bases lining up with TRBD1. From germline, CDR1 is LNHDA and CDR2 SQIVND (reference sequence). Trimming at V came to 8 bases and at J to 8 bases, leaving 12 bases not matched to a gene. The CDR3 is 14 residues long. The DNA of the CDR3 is TGTGCCAGTCGATCCATAGACAGGGGGGAAGGCTACACCTTC. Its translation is CASRSIDRGEGYTF.

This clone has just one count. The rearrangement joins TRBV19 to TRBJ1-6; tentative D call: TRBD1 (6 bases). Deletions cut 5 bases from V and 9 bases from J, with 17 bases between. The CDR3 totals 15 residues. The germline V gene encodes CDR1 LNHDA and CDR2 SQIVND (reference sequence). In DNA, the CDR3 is TGTGCCAGTAGTCCTCGGACAGAAAGGACTTCACCCCTCCACTTT. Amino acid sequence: CASSPRTERTSPLHF. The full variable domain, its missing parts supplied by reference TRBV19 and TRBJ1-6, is DGGITQSPKYLFRKEGQNVTLSCEQNLNHDAMYWYRQDPGQGLRLIYYSQIVNDFQKGDIAEGYSVSREKKESFPLTVTSAQKNPTAFYLCASSPRTERTSPLHFGNGTRLTVT.

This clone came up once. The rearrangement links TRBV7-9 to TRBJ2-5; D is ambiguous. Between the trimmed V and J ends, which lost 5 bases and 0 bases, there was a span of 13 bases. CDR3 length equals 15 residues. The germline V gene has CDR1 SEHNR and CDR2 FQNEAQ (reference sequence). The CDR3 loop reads CASSPRTVHQETQYF. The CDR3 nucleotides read TGTGCCAGCAGCCCCCGGACGGTCCACCAAGAGACCCAGTACTTC.

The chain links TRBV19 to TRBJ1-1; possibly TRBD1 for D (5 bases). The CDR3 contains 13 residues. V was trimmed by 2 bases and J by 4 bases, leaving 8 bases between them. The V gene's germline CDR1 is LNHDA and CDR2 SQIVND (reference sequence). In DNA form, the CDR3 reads TGTGCCAGTAGTATACTCGGGGGCACTGAAGCTTTCTTT. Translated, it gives CASSILGGTEAFF.

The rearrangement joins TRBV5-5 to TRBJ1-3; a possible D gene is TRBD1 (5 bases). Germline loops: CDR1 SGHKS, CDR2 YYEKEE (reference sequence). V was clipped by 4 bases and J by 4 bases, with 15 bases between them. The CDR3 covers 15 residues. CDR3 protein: CASSPDPGRGNTIYF. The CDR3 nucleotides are TGTGCCAGCAGCCCTGACCCGGGGCGAGGAAACACCATATATTTT.

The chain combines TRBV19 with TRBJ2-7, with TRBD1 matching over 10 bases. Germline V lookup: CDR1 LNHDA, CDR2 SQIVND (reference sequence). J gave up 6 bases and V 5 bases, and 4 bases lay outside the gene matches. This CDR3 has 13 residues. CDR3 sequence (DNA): TGTGCCAGTAGTCCCGACAGGGGGCGCGAGCAGTACTTC. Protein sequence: CASSPDRGREQYF.

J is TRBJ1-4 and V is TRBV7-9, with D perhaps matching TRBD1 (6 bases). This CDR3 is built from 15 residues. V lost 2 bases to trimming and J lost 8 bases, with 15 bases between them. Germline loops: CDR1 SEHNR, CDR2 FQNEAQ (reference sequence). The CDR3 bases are TGTGCCAGCAGCTTATCACAGGGATGGAGGGAAAAACTGTTTTTT. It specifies CASSLSQGWREKLFF.

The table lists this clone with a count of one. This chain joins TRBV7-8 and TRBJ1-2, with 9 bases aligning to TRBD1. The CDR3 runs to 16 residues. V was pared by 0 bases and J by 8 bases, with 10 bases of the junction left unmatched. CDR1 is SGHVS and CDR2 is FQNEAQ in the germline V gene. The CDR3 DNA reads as TGTGCCAGCAGCTTAGCGCCTCGGACAGGGGTATTCGGCTACACCTTC. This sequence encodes CASSLAPRTGVFGYTF.

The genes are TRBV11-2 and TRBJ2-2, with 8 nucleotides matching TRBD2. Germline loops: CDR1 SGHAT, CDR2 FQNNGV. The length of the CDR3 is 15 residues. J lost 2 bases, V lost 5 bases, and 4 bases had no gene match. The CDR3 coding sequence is TGTGCCAGCAGCCCTCGGGGGGGTAACACCGGGGAGCTGTTTTTT. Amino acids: CASSPRGGNTGELFF.

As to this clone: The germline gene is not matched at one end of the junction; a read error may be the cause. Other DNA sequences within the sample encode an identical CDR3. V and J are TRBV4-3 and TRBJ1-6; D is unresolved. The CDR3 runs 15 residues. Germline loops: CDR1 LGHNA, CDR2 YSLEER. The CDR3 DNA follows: TGCGCCAGCAGCCAAGAAGGGCAGTTTAATTCACCCCTCCACTTC. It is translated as CASSQEGQFNSPLHF.

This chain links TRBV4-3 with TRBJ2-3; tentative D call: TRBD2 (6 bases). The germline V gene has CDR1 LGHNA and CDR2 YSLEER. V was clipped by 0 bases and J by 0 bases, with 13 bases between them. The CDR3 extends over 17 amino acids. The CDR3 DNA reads TGCGCCAGCAGCCAAGATCCTCGCGGGGCTAGCACAGATACGCAGTATTTT. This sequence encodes CASSQDPRGASTDTQYF.

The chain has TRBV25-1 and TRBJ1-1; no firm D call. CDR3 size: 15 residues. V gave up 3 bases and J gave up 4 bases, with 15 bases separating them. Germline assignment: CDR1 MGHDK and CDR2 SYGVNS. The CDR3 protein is CASSDLVGPGTEAFF. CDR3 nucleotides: TGTGCCAGCAGTGACCTAGTAGGACCCGGCACTGAAGCTTTCTTT.

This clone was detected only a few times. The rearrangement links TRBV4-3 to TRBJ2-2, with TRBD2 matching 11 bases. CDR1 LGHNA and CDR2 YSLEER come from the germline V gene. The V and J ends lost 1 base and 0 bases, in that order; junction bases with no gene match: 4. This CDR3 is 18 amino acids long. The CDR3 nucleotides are TGCGCCAGCAGCCAAGTGGCTAGCGGGGGGTCGAACACCGGGGAGCTGTTTTTT. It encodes CASSQVASGGSNTGELFF.

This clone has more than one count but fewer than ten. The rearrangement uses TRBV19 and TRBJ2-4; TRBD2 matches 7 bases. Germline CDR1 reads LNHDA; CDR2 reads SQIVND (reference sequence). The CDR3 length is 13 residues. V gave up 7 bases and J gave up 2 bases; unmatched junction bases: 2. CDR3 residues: CASMGGSKNIQYF. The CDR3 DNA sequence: TGTGCCAGTATGGGGGGGTCCAAAAACATTCAGTACTTC.

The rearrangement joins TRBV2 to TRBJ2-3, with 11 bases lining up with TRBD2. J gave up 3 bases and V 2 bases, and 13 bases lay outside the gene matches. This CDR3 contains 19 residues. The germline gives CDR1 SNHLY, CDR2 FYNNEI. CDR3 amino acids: CASSEYQASGGKPTDTQYF. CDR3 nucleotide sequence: TGTGCCAGCAGTGAATATCAGGCTAGCGGGGGGAAGCCAACAGATACGCAGTATTTT.

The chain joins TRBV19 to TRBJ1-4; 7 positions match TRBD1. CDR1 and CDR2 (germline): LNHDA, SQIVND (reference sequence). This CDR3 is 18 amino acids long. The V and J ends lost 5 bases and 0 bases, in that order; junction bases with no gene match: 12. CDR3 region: CASSPDRVWASTNEKLFF. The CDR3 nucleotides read TGTGCCAGTAGTCCCGACAGGGTTTGGGCTTCAACTAATGAAAAACTGTTTTTT.

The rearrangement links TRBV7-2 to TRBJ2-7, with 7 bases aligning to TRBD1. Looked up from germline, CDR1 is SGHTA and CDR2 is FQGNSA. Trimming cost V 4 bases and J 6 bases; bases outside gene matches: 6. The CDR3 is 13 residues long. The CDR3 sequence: CASSSRQGTEQYF. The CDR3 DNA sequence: TGTGCCAGCAGCTCGCGACAGGGAACCGAGCAGTACTTC.

In nucleotides, the CDR3 is TGTGCCAGCAGCTTTCGAACTTCGAACTACGAGCAGTACTTC. Translation gives CASSFRTSNYEQYF. The rearrangement joins TRBV11-3 to TRBJ2-7, with D hard to call. This CDR3 contains 14 residues. V lost 3 bases to trimming and J lost 3 bases, with 12 bases between them. CDR1 is SGHNT, CDR2 YENEEA, per germline.